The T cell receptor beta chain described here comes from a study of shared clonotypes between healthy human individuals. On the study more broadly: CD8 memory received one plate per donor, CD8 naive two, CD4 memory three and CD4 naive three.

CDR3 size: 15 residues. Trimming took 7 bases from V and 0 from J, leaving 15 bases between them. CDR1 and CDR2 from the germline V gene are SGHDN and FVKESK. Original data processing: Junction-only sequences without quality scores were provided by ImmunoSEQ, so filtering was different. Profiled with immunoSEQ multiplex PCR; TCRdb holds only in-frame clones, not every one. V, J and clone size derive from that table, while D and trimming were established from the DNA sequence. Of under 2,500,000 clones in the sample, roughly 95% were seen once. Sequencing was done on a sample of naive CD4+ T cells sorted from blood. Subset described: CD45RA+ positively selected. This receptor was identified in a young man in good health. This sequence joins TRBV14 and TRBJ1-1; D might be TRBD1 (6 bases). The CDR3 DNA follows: TGTGCCAGCACCCTCTTATCAGGGGTGAACACTGAAGCTTTCTTT. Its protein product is CASTLLSGVNTEAFF.